A selection of T cell receptor beta chains follows, all from one sample in a study of shared clonotypes between healthy human individuals. The table came from immunoSEQ multiplex PCR; TCRdb's copy has only in-frame clones and leaves some out. Of 800,000 to 1,200,000 clones in the sample, 78% are singletons; the top ten hold about 0.52%. Sequencing used memory CD4+ T cells from PBMCs. The receptors originated from a man in his late teens or twenties in good health. Some clones in this sample may be carry-over from other donors' samples. The CDR3 runs from the conserved cysteine through the conserved F or W. Each record gives: V gene, J gene, clone size, D gene, CDR3 DNA, CDR3 protein. D genes are given only for firm matches. Rows give clone size only sometimes, using once, few, many, or a class for an expanded clone.

V gene: TRBV7-9
J gene: TRBJ2-7
clone size: few
D gene: NA
CDR3 DNA: TGTGCCAGCAGCTTCTCCCACGGCTCCTACGAGCAGTACTTC
CDR3 protein: CASSFSHGSYEQYF

V gene: TRBV9
J gene: TRBJ1-1
clone size: NA
D gene: TRBD1
CDR3 DNA: TGTGCCAGCCTCCCCCGGACAGGGTCCATGAACACTGAAGCTTTCTTT
CDR3 protein: CASLPRTGSMNTEAFF

V gene: TRBV10-3
J gene: TRBJ1-2
clone size: NA
D gene: NA
CDR3 DNA: TGTGCCATCAGTGAGTCGACAACCTATGGCTACACCTTC
CDR3 protein: CAISESTTYGYTF

V gene: TRBV10-3
J gene: TRBJ2-7
clone size: NA
D gene: TRBD2
CDR3 DNA: TGTGCCATCAGACAGGGACTAGCGGGAGAGTACGAGCAGTACTTC
CDR3 protein: CAIRQGLAGEYEQYF

V gene: TRBV18
J gene: TRBJ1-2
clone size: NA
D gene: NA
CDR3 DNA: TGTGCCAGCTCACTCGGAGTTGAAGGCTACACCTTC
CDR3 protein: CASSLGVEGYTF

V gene: TRBV6-4
J gene: TRBJ2-1
clone size: NA
D gene: TRBD2
CDR3 DNA: TGTGCCAGCAGAGAGAAGGGACTACCTCGGGATGAGCAGTTCTTC
CDR3 protein: CASREKGLPRDEQFF

V gene: TRBV28
J gene: TRBJ2-1
clone size: once
D gene: TRBD1
CDR3 DNA: TGTGCCAGCTACAGGGGGATTATTAGCGGCCGGGCCCATGAGCAGTTCTTC
CDR3 protein: CASYRGIISGRAHEQFF

V gene: TRBV28
J gene: TRBJ1-1
clone size: NA
D gene: NA
CDR3 DNA: TGTGCCAGCAGTTTGGCAGGAGAGGCGGCTGAAGCTTTCTTT
CDR3 protein: CASSLAGEAAEAFF

V gene: TRBV7-9
J gene: TRBJ2-7
clone size: NA
D gene: NA
CDR3 DNA: TGTGCCAGCAGCTTAAGGGGGGAATGGCGCGACGAGCAGTACTTC
CDR3 protein: CASSLRGEWRDEQYF

V gene: TRBV6-1
J gene: TRBJ1-2
clone size: NA
D gene: NA
CDR3 DNA: TGTGCCAGCAGTGACTTCTATGGCTACACCTTC
CDR3 protein: CASSDFYGYTF

V gene: TRBV10-3
J gene: TRBJ1-2
clone size: many
D gene: TRBD1
CDR3 DNA: TGTGCCATCAGTCCCGGGACAGGGGTCGGCCCCTATGGCTACACCTTC
CDR3 protein: CAISPGTGVGPYGYTF

V gene: TRBV4-1
J gene: TRBJ2-1
clone size: NA
D gene: NA
CDR3 DNA: TGCGCCAGCAGCCCCGAAGTACTAGCAGAGGGGCAGTTCTTC
CDR3 protein: CASSPEVLAEGQFF

V gene: TRBV30
J gene: TRBJ2-7
clone size: few
D gene: NA
CDR3 DNA: TGTGCCTGGAGAAGGCCGGGCAGTCCGTCCTACGAGCAGTACTTC
CDR3 protein: CAWRRPGSPSYEQYF

V gene: TRBV20-1
J gene: TRBJ2-5
clone size: NA
D gene: NA
CDR3 DNA: TGCAGTGCTAGTAGTATGGAGACCCAGTACTTC
CDR3 protein: CSASSMETQYF

V gene: TRBV25-1
J gene: TRBJ2-1
clone size: NA
D gene: TRBD2
CDR3 DNA: TGTGCCAGCAGTGCCTCTAGCGGGCCTAGCTCCTACAATGAGCAGTTCTTC
CDR3 protein: CASSASSGPSSYNEQFF

V gene: TRBV6-5
J gene: TRBJ1-2
clone size: NA
D gene: NA
CDR3 DNA: TGTGCCAGCAGTTACTCGTGGGGGGATGGCTACACCTTC
CDR3 protein: CASSYSWGDGYTF

V gene: TRBV5-1
J gene: TRBJ2-7
clone size: NA
D gene: NA
CDR3 DNA: TGCGCCAGCAGCTTGCTGATGACCTACGAGCAGTACTTC
CDR3 protein: CASSLLMTYEQYF

V gene: TRBV10-2
J gene: TRBJ1-2
clone size: NA
D gene: NA
CDR3 DNA: TGCGCCAGCAGCTATTGGGGCACCAGATATGGCTACACCTTC
CDR3 protein: CASSYWGTRYGYTF

V gene: TRBV29-1
J gene: TRBJ2-5
clone size: NA
D gene: NA
CDR3 DNA: TGCAGCGTTCAGACGGTGTTGGAGACCCAGTACTTC
CDR3 protein: CSVQTVLETQYF

V gene: TRBV5-8
J gene: TRBJ1-5
clone size: NA
D gene: NA
CDR3 DNA: TGTGCCAGCAGCCTTATCAATCAGCCCCAGCATTTT
CDR3 protein: CASSLINQPQHF

V gene: TRBV18
J gene: TRBJ2-5
clone size: NA
D gene: NA
CDR3 DNA: TGTGCCAGCTCTCCTCGGGAGACCCAGTACTTC
CDR3 protein: CASSPRETQYF

V gene: TRBV28
J gene: TRBJ1-1
clone size: NA
D gene: NA
CDR3 DNA: TGTGCCAGCAGCCCCGACAGCGGCTCTGAAGCTTTCTTT
CDR3 protein: CASSPDSGSEAFF

V gene: TRBV10-3
J gene: TRBJ2-5
clone size: NA
D gene: NA
CDR3 DNA: TGTGCCATCAGTGAAGGTCCGGCTGGGGGGACCGTGGAGACCCAGTACTTC
CDR3 protein: CAISEGPAGGTVETQYF

V gene: TRBV11-3
J gene: TRBJ2-7
clone size: NA
D gene: TRBD2
CDR3 DNA: TGTGCCAGCAGCCTTGGGGAGGGGTACGAGCAGTACTTC
CDR3 protein: CASSLGEGYEQYF

V gene: TRBV10-3
J gene: TRBJ1-5
clone size: NA
D gene: NA
CDR3 DNA: TGTGCCATCAGTGCCAAAACAGATAGCAATCAGCCCCAGCATTTT
CDR3 protein: CAISAKTDSNQPQHF

V gene: TRBV7-3
J gene: TRBJ2-2
clone size: once
D gene: NA
CDR3 DNA: TGTGCCAGCAGCCCAACTAGCATCGGGGAGCTGTTTTTT
CDR3 protein: CASSPTSIGELFF

V gene: TRBV30
J gene: TRBJ2-7
clone size: NA
D gene: NA
CDR3 DNA: TGTGCCTGGAGTCGACCGGGTCAAATCCTTTTCCGGGACCGGTACTTC
CDR3 protein: CAWSRPGQILFRDRYF

V gene: TRBV19
J gene: TRBJ1-5
clone size: NA
D gene: NA
CDR3 DNA: TGTGCCAGTACTCTGGGGCGGGGCAATCAGCCCCAGCATTTT
CDR3 protein: CASTLGRGNQPQHF